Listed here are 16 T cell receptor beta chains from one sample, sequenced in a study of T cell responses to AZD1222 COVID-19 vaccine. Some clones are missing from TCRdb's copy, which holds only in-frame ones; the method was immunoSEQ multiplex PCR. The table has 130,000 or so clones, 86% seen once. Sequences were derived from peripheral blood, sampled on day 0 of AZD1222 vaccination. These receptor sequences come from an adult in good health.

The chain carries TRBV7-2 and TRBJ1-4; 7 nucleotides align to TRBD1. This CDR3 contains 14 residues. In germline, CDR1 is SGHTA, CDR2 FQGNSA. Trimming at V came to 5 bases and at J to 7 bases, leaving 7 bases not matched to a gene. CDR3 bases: TGTGCCAGCAGCCCGGGACAGTCTACTGAAAAACTGTTTTTT. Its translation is CASSPGQSTEKLFF.

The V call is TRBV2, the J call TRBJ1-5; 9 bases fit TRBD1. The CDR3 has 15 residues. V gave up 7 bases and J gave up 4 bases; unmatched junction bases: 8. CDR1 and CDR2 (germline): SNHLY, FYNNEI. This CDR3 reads CASMGDRAGNQPQHF. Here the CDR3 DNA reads TGTGCCAGCATGGGGGACAGGGCGGGAAATCAGCCCCAGCATTTT.

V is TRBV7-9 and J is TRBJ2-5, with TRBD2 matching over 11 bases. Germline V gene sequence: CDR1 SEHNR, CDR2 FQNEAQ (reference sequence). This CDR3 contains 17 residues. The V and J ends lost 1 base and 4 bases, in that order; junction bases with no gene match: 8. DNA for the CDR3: TGTGCCAGCAGCTTAGAACGGTGGCTAGCGGGAGGAGAGACCCAGTACTTC. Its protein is CASSLERWLAGGETQYF.

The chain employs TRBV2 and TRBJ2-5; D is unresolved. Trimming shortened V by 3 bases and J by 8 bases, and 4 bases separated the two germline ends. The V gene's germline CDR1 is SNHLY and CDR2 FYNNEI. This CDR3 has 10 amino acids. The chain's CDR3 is CASSEGTQYF. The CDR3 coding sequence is TGTGCCAGCAGTGAGGGCACCCAGTACTTC. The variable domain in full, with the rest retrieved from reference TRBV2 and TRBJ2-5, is EPEVTQTPSHQVTQMGQEVILRCVPISNHLYFYWYRQILGQKVEFLVSFYNNEISEKSEIFDDQFSVERPDGSNFTLKIRSTKLEDSAMYFCASSEGTQYFGPGTRLLVL.

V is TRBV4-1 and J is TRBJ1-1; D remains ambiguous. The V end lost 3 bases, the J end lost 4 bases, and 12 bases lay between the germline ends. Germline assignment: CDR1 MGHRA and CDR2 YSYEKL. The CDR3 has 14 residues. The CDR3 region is CASSHLEGGTEAFF. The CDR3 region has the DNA TGCGCCAGCAGCCACCTCGAAGGAGGCACTGAAGCTTTCTTT.

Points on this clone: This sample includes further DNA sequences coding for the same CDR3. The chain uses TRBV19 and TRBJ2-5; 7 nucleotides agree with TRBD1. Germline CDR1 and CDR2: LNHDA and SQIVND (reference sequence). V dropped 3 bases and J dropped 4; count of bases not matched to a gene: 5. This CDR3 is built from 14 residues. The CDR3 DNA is TGTGCCAGTAGTATTGGGCAGGGGGTAGAGACCCAGTACTTC. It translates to CASSIGQGVETQYF. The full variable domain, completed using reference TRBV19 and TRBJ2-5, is DGGITQSPKYLFRKEGQNVTLSCEQNLNHDAMYWYRQDPGQGLRLIYYSQIVNDFQKGDIAEGYSVSREKKESFPLTVTSAQKNPTAFYLCASSIGQGVETQYFGPGTRLLVL.

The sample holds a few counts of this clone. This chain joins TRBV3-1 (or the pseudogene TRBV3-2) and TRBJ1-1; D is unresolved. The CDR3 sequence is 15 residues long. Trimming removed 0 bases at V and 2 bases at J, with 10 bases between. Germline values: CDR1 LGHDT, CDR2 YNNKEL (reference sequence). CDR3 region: CASSQEKLSNTEAFF. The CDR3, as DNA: TGTGCCAGCAGCCAAGAAAAACTTTCCAACACTGAAGCTTTCTTT.

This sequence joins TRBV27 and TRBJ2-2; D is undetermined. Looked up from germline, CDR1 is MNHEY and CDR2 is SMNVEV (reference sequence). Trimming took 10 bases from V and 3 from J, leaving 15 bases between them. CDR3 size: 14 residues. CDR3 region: CATGVGLYTGELFF. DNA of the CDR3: TGTGCCACTGGCGTGGGTCTTTACACCGGGGAGCTGTTTTTT.

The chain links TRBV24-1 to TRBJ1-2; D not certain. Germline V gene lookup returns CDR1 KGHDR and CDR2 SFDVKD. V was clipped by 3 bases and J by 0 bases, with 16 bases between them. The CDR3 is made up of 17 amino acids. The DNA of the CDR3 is TGTGCCACCAGTGATGGGCGGGGATTGAGAGCTAACTATGGCTACACCTTC. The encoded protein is CATSDGRGLRANYGYTF.

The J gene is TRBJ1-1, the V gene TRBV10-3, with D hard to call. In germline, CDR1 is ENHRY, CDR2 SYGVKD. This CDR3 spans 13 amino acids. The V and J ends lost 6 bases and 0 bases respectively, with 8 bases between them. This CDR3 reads CAISMDLNTEAFF. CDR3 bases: TGTGCCATCAGCATGGACTTGAACACTGAAGCTTTCTTT.

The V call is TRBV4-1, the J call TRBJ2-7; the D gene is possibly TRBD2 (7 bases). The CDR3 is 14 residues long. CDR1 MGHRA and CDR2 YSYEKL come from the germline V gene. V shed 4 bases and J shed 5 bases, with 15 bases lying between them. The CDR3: CASSPIRGGDEQYF. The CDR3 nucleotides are TGCGCCAGCAGCCCGATAAGGGGGGGAGACGAGCAGTACTTC.

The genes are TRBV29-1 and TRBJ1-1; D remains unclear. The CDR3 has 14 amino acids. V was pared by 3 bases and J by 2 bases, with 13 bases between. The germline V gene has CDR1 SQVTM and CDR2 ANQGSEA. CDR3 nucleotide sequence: TGCAGCGTTGAGGAAGATAATTCAAACACTGAAGCTTTCTTT. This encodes CSVEEDNSNTEAFF.

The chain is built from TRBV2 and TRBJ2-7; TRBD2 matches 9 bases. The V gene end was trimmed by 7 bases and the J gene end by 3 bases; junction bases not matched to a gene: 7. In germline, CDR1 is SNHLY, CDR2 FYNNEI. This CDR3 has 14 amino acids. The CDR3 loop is CASKEREAIYEQYF. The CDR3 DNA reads TGTGCCAGCAAGGAGCGGGAGGCCATCTACGAGCAGTACTTC.

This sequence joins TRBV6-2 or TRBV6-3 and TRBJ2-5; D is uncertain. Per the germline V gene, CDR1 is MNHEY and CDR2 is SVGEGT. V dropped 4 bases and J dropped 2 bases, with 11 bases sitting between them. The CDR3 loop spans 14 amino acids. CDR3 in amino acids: CASSFVPKQETQYF. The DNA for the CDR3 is TGTGCCAGCAGTTTTGTGCCTAAACAAGAGACCCAGTACTTC.

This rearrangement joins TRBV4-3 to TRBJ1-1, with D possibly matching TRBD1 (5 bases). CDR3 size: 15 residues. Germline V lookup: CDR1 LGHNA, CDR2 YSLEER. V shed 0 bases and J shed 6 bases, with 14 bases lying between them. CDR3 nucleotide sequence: TGCGCCAGCAGCCAAGAGGGCTTTCGGGACGCTGAAGCTTTCTTT. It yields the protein CASSQEGFRDAEAFF.

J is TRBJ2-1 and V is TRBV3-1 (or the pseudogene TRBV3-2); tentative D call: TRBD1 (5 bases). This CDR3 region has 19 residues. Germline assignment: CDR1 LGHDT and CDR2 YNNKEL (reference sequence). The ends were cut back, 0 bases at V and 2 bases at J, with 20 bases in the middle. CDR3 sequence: CASSQDLLGRPRAYNEQFF. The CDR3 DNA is TGTGCCAGCAGCCAAGATCTTTTGGGGCGCCCTCGGGCCTACAATGAGCAGTTCTTC.